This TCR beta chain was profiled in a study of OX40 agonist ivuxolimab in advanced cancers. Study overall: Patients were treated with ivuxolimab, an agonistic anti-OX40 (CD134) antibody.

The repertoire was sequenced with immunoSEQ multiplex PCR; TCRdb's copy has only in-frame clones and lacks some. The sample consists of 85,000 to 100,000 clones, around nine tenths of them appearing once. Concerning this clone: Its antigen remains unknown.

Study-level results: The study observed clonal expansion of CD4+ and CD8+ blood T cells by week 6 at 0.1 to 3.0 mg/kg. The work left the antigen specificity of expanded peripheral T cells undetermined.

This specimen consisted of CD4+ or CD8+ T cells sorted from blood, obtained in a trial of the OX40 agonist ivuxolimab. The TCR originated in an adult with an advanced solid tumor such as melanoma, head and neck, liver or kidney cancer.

CDR3 residues: CASSQGQLRAGELFF. In DNA form, the CDR3 reads TGTGCCAGCAGCCAGGGACAGCTCCGGGCCGGGGAGCTGTTTTTT. The rearrangement joins TRBV5-6 to TRBJ2-2, with 7 bases identical to TRBD1. The CDR3 is 15 residues long. The V gene's germline CDR1 is SGHDT and CDR2 YYEEEE. J lost 6 bases, V lost 4 bases, and 9 bases had no gene match.